The T cell receptor (beta chain) under discussion was sequenced for a study of T cell repertoires in cytomegalovirus infection. As for the study in general: In public TCR beta signatures, there were indications of both CMV infection and matching HLA type.

Study-level findings and limits: Dominant in the ex vivo response were TCR beta clonotypes restricted by HLA-C and specific for CMV.

TCRdb recomputed calls from the reads with MiXCR, one row per CDR3 protein. Here the sample spans about half a million distinct CDR3 sequences, roughly 43% being singletons. With respect to this clonotype: Its antigen is still unknown.

The clonotype originates from a human donor in good health (CMV status not recorded). Some clones in this sample may be carry-over from other donors' samples. The sample consisted of cultured PBMCs, taken from culture after CMV antigen stimulation.

The CDR3 reads CASSPSILDTQYF. CDR3 DNA sequence: TGTGCCAGCAGCCCGTCCATCCTAGATACGCAGTATTTT. This chain uses TRBV5-4 with TRBJ2-3; D remains ambiguous. The CDR3 length is 13 residues. V lost 4 bases, J lost 5 bases, and 11 bases lay in between. Germline V gives CDR1 SGHNT, CDR2 YYREEE (reference sequence).